One T cell receptor (beta chain) is described in this entry. The data originate from a study of T-cell memory formation after mild COVID-19. The CDR3 has 13 amino acids. From the 5' RACE reads, TCRdb called clonotypes with MiXCR, one entry per CDR3 protein. Of around 320,000 distinct CDR3 sequences listed, around an eighth are singletons. Sequencing was performed on PBMCs or a T cell subset sorted from them (not recorded which). The V and J genes are TRBV3-2 and TRBJ2-7; the DNA was not used to check the table's D call, TRBD1. TRBV3-2 counts as a pseudogene. This receptor was taken from a man aged 18 to 29 who had mild COVID-19 (a few samples of this study predate the infection). Cell type and time point are not known. The CDR3 reads CASRRDTYYEQYF. The CDR3 DNA follows: TGTGCCAGCAGACGGGACACCTACTACGAGCAGTACTTC.